The 18 T cell receptor beta chains below all came from one sample that was sequenced in a study of T cell changes during pregnancy in multiple sclerosis. TCRdb's copy holds only in-frame clones and misses some; the assay was immunoSEQ multiplex PCR. The sample contains 50,000 to 70,000 clones, 75% to 95% of which appear only once. The starting material was CD8+ T cells from peripheral blood mononuclear cells, obtained before pregnancy. The receptors were gathered from a female donor with multiple sclerosis, enrolled in a pregnancy study.

The chain joins TRBV5-8 to TRBJ1-5; TRBD1 might be the D (5 bases). This CDR3 has 17 amino acids. V was clipped by 4 bases and J by 3 bases, with 20 bases between them. Germline values: CDR1 SGHTS, CDR2 YDEGEE. CDR3 coding DNA: TGTGCCAGCAGCACACTCGGGGGGGAGGTAGACAATCAGCCCCAGCATTTT. It is translated as CASSTLGGEVDNQPQHF.

This clone was picked up one time. This sequence joins TRBV4-1 and TRBJ2-2; a weak D match, TRBD1 (6 bases). The CDR3 totals 14 residues. Trimming took off 3 bases at V and 6 bases at J, with 11 bases between the two ends. Looked up from germline, CDR1 is MGHRA and CDR2 is YSYEKL. The CDR3 loop reads CASSHPGAAGELFF. The CDR3, as DNA: TGCGCCAGCAGCCACCCAGGGGCCGCCGGGGAGCTGTTTTTT.

J is TRBJ2-1 and V is TRBV7-8, with 10 bases identical to TRBD2. The CDR3 contains 19 residues. V lost 1 base to trimming and J lost 7 bases; unmatched junction nucleotides: 16. CDR1 and CDR2 from the germline V gene are SGHVS and FQNEAQ. CDR3 bases: TGTGCCAGCAGCTTAGATCTAGCGGGGGCCGACGTTTTTGAGAATGAGCAGTTCTTC. Translating gives CASSLDLAGADVFENEQFF.

The chain employs TRBV2 and TRBJ1-6; TRBD1 might be the D (6 bases). The CDR3 is made up of 14 amino acids. With 7 bases removed from V and 4 bases from J, the gap between germline ends came to 11 bases. Germline V gene data show CDR1 as SNHLY and CDR2 as FYNNEI. CDR3 sequence (DNA): TGTGCCAGCACACAGGGCGATTATAATTCACCCCTCCACTTT. Protein sequence: CASTQGDYNSPLHF.

The chain couples TRBV27 to TRBJ2-7; 7 positions match TRBD2. Looked up from germline, CDR1 is MNHEY and CDR2 is SMNVEV (reference sequence). CDR3 length: 12 residues. The V gene end was trimmed by 6 bases and the J gene end by 5 bases; junction bases not matched to a gene: 4. The CDR3 sequence is CASSESGDEQYF. Here the CDR3 DNA reads TGTGCCAGCAGCGAGAGCGGGGACGAGCAGTACTTC.

The chain uses TRBV27 and TRBJ2-7; D possibly corresponds to TRBD1 (6 bases). Trimming pared 5 bases from V and 2 bases from J, leaving 16 bases between. Germline V gives CDR1 MNHEY, CDR2 SMNVEV (reference sequence). The CDR3 spans 15 residues. Written as DNA, the CDR3 is TGTGCCAGCAGTCCCCCAAGGGGGATCCCCTACGAGCAGTACTTC. Protein product: CASSPPRGIPYEQYF.

The V and J genes are TRBV27 and TRBJ1-1; TRBD1 aligns across 7 bases. Looked up from germline, CDR1 is MNHEY and CDR2 is SMNVEV (reference sequence). V lost 6 bases to trimming and J lost 2 bases; unmatched junction nucleotides: 6. The length of the CDR3 is 14 residues. CDR3 bases: TGTGCCAGCAGCCGACAGGGAATCAACACTGAAGCTTTCTTT. Protein: CASSRQGINTEAFF.

J is TRBJ1-1 and V is TRBV11-2; tentatively, D is TRBD1 (5 bases). This CDR3 region has 12 residues. Trimming cost V 4 bases and J 10 bases, with 13 bases left between them. From germline, CDR1 is SGHAT and CDR2 FQNNGV. This chain's CDR3 is CASSSQPGIAFF. The CDR3 DNA reads TGTGCCAGCAGCTCCCAGCCAGGGATAGCTTTCTTT. The variable domain in full, with the rest retrieved from reference TRBV11-2 and TRBJ1-1, is EAGVAQSPRYKIIEKRQSVAFWCNPISGHATLYWYQQILGQGPKLLIQFQNNGVVDDSQLPKDRFSAERLKGVDSTLKIQPAKLEDSAVYLCASSSQPGIAFFGQGTRLTVV.

J is TRBJ1-4 and V is TRBV6-1, with D possibly TRBD1 on 5 matching bases. The CDR3 is 18 amino acids. Looked up from germline, CDR1 is MNHNS and CDR2 is SASEGT. Trimming took 4 bases from V and 8 from J, leaving 26 bases between them. CDR3 in amino acids: CASSVAGTGSAMREKLFF. Here the CDR3 DNA reads TGTGCCAGCAGTGTAGCAGGGACTGGATCAGCAATGCGGGAAAAACTGTTTTTT.

J is TRBJ1-1 and V is TRBV9; TRBD1 agrees at 7 bases. The V and J ends lost 2 bases and 0 bases, in that order; junction bases with no gene match: 4. Germline V lookup: CDR1 SGDLS, CDR2 YYNGEE. This CDR3 region has 15 residues. CDR3 sequence reads: CASSVTGTVNTEAFF. The DNA for the CDR3 is TGTGCCAGCAGCGTTACCGGGACAGTGAACACTGAAGCTTTCTTT.

This chain links TRBV9 with TRBJ2-7; TRBD1 aligns across 7 bases. The CDR3 covers 13 residues. CDR1 is SGDLS and CDR2 is YYNGEE in the germline V gene. V dropped 0 bases and J dropped 6; count of bases not matched to a gene: 3. This CDR3 reads CASSVGTGGEQYF. In DNA, the CDR3 is TGTGCCAGCAGCGTAGGGACAGGAGGCGAGCAGTACTTC.

The chain combines TRBV5-8 with TRBJ2-7, with TRBD2 matching 7 bases. The CDR3 loop spans 16 amino acids. The J segment lost 1 base and the V segment lost 4 bases, leaving 11 bases of the junction unmatched. Germline V gene lookup returns CDR1 SGHTS and CDR2 YDEGEE. The CDR3, as DNA: TGTGCCAGCAGCACACACCAGCGGGAACTATCCTACGAGCAGTACTTC. It yields the protein CASSTHQRELSYEQYF.

The chain recombines TRBV19 with TRBJ1-5; 12 nucleotides agree with TRBD1. With 7 bases clipped from V and 6 bases from J, the junction kept 7 bases outside the gene matches. The CDR3 is 15 residues long. Germline V gene sequence: CDR1 LNHDA, CDR2 SQIVND (reference sequence). CDR3 in DNA: TGTGCCAGTACTGTCGGGACAGGGGGCATTCAGCCCCAGCATTTT. Amino acid sequence: CASTVGTGGIQPQHF.

The genes are TRBV5-1 and TRBJ1-2, with TRBD1 matching over 7 bases. The length of the CDR3 is 18 residues. Losses at the gene ends were 4 bases for V and 7 bases for J; bases not matched to a gene: 22. From germline, CDR1 is SGHRS and CDR2 YFSETQ. The CDR3: CASSIDRVWASQTGGYTF. CDR3 nucleotide sequence: TGCGCCAGCAGCATAGACAGGGTTTGGGCCAGCCAGACAGGTGGCTACACCTTC.

Only a few counts were recorded for this clone. The V gene is TRBV19, the J gene TRBJ1-4; D is uncertain. Germline loops: CDR1 LNHDA, CDR2 SQIVND (reference sequence). Trimming took 5 bases from V and 2 from J, leaving 9 bases between them. This CDR3 region has 14 residues. CDR3 in DNA: TGTGCCAGTAGTCCGAGGTTGACTAATGAAAAACTGTTTTTT. This codes for CASSPRLTNEKLFF.

This chain uses TRBV27 with TRBJ1-6; tentatively, D is TRBD1 (6 bases). Looked up from germline, CDR1 is MNHEY and CDR2 is SMNVEV (reference sequence). CDR3 size: 15 residues. The V gene lost 6 bases and the J gene lost 6 bases, with 15 bases spanning the gap. The CDR3 reads CASRHRDLPNSPLHF. DNA of the CDR3: TGTGCCAGCAGACACAGGGACCTACCTAATTCACCCCTCCACTTT.

CDR3 DNA: TGTGCCAGCAGCTTGGCAGGGGCCCCAGATAATGGTGGCTACACCTTC. Protein product: CASSLAGAPDNGGYTF. The rearrangement links TRBV5-5 to TRBJ1-2; a possible D gene is TRBD1 (6 bases). Deletions cut 0 bases from V and 7 bases from J, with 19 bases between. Germline CDR1 and CDR2: SGHKS and YYEKEE (reference sequence). This CDR3 is built from 16 residues.

This chain joins TRBV19 and TRBJ2-7; 11 bases are shared with TRBD2. Germline-derived CDR1 and CDR2 are LNHDA and SQIVND (reference sequence). V dropped 5 bases and J dropped 2; count of bases not matched to a gene: 5. The CDR3 spans 15 residues. This chain's CDR3 is CASSSTSGAAYEQYF. The DNA of the CDR3 is TGTGCCAGTAGTTCGACTAGCGGGGCTGCCTACGAGCAGTACTTC.